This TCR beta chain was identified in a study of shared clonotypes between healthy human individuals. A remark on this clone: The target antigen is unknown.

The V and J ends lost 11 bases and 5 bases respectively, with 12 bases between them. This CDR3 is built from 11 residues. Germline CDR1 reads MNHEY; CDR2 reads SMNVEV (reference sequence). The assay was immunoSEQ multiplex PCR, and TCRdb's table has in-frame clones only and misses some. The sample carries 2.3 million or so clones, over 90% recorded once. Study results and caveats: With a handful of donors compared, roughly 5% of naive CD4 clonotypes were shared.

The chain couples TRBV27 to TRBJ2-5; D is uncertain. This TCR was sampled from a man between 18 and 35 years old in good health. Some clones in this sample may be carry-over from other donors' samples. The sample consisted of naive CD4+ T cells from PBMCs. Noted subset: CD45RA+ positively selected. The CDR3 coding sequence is TGTGCCGAACTTGTCTGGGAGACCCAGTACTTC. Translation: CAELVWETQYF.